The present entry profiles one TCR beta chain with its context. This sample stems from a study of blood T cell repertoires in COVID-19. At the level of the study: Both acute and convalescent COVID-19 samples were obtained from the United States, Italy and Spain.

Seattle's cohort entered during active infection and was followed longitudinally. In the source study's methods: Nucleated cell number was recorded as an estimate derived from reference gene primer amplification. The data were produced by immunoSEQ multiplex PCR, yet TCRdb's version contains in-frame clones alone and is incomplete. The D gene and trimming were derived from the DNA, and the V and J assignments and clone size from that table. The table shows some 170,000 clones, with roughly 79% occurring only once. The sample comprised peripheral blood. This TCR was sampled from a woman between 35 and 50 years old with COVID-19, enrolled during active disease.

The CDR3 DNA follows: TGTGCCAGCAGTTTAGACCTCCCGGGACTAGCGCCTAGACACGGCACAGATACGCAGTATTTT. It is translated as CASSLDLPGLAPRHGTDTQYF. The rearrangement uses TRBV28 and TRBJ2-3, with 10 bases fitting TRBD2. Germline loops: CDR1 MDHEN, CDR2 SYDVKM. Unmatched junction bases numbered 18, after V lost 2 bases and J lost 1 base. The CDR3 has 21 amino acids.